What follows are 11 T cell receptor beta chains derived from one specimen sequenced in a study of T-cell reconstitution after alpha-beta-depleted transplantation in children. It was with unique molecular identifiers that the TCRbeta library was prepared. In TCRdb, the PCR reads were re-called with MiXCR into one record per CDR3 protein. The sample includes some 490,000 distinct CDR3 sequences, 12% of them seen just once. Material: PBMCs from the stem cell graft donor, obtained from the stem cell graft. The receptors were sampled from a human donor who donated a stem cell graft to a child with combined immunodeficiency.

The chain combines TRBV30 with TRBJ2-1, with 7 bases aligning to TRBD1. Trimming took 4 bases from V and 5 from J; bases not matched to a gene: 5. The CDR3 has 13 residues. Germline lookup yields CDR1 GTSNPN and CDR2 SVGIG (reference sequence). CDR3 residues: CAWTRDRDNEQFF. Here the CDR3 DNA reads TGTGCCTGGACCCGCGACAGGGACAATGAGCAGTTCTTC.

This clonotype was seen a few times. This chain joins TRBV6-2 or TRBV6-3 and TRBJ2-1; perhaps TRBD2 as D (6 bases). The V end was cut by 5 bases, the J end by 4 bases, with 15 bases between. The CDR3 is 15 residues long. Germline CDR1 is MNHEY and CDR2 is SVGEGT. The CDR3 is CASSKFGGNYNEQFF. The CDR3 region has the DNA TGTGCCAGCAGTAAGTTCGGGGGAAATTACAATGAGCAGTTCTTC.

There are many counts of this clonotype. The CDR3 protein is CSANTYKETQYF. The CDR3, as DNA: TGCAGTGCTAATACCTACAAAGAGACCCAGTACTTC. The chain carries TRBV20-1 and TRBJ2-5; D unclear. Germline CDR1 reads DFQATT; CDR2 reads SNEGSKA (reference sequence). With 4 bases removed from V and 3 bases from J, the gap between germline ends came to 9 bases. The CDR3 is 12 amino acids.

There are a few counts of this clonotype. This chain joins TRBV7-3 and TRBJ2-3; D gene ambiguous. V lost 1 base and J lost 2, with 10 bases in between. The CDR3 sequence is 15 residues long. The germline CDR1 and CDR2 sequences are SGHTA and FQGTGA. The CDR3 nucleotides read TGTGCCAGCAGCTTAAGTGCATTTGCCACAGATACGCAGTATTTT. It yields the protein CASSLSAFATDTQYF.

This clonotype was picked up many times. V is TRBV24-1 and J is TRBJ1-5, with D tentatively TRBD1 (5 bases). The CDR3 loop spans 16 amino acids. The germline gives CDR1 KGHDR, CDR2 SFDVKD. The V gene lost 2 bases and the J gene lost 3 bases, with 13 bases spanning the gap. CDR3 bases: TGTGCCACCAGTGATTCGTTCGGGACGGTCAATCAGCCCCAGCATTTT. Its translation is CATSDSFGTVNQPQHF.

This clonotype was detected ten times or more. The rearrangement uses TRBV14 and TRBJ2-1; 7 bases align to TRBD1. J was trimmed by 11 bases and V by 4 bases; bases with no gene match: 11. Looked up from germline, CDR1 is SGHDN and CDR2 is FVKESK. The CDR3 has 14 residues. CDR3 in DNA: TGTGCCAGCAGCCCAATCGGACAGGCGGAGAAGCAGTTCTTC. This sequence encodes CASSPIGQAEKQFF.

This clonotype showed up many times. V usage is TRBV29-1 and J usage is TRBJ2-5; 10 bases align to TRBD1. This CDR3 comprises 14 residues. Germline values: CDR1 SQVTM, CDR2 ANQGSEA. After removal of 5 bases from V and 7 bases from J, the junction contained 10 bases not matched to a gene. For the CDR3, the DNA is TGCAGCGTTCTATCCGGGACAGGGGTGGGGACCCAGTACTTC. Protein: CSVLSGTGVGTQYF.

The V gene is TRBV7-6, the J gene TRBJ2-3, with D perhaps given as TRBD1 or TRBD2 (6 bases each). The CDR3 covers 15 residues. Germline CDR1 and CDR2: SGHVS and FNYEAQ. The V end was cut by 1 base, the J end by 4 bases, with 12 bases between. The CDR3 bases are TGTGCCAGCAGCTTAGATGGGGGGCGCGCAGATACGCAGTATTTT. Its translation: CASSLDGGRADTQYF.

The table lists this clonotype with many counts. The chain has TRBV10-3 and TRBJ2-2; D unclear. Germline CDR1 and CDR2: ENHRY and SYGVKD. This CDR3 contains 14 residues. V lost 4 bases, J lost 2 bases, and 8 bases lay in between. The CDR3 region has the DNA TGTGCCATCAGTGCTCAGACCAACACCGGGGAGCTGTTTTTT. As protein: CAISAQTNTGELFF.

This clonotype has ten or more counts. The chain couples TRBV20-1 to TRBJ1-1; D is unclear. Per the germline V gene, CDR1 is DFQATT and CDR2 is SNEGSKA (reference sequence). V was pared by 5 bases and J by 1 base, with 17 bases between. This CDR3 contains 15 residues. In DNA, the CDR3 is TGCAGTGCTCACCTACCGGAGCAACCGAACACTGAAGCTTTCTTT. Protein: CSAHLPEQPNTEAFF.

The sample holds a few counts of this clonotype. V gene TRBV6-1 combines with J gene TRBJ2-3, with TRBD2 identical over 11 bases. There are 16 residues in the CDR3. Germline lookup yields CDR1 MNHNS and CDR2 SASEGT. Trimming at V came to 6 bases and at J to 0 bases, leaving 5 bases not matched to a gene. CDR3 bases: TGTGCCAGCAGAAAACGACTAGCGGGGAGCACAGATACGCAGTATTTT. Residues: CASRKRLAGSTDTQYF.